Listed below are T cell receptor beta chains from one sample, sequenced in a study of T cells in tumors after PD-1 blockade. The protocol was immunoSEQ multiplex PCR, while the TCRdb copy is restricted to in-frame clones and leaves out a portion. The table lists about 48,000 clones, over 75% of them singletons. This sample comprised PBMCs, obtained before anti-PD-1 treatment. These receptors all stem from a human donor with basal cell carcinoma. The CDR3 runs from the conserved cysteine through the conserved F or W. Fields, in order: J gene, V gene, clone size, D gene, CDR3 protein, CDR3 DNA. D genes are given only for firm matches. Expanded clones get a size class; other rows say once, few or many, or leave the size out.

TRBJ2-5 | TRBV2 | - | TRBD2 | CASSEEKGRGQETQYF | TGTGCCAGCAGTGAAGAGAAGGGGCGGGGGCAAGAGACCCAGTACTTC
TRBJ2-7 | TRBV4-2 | - | - | CASSQVAVKGGAGSYEQYF | TGTGCCAGCAGCCAAGTCGCAGTGAAGGGTGGTGCAGGGTCCTACGAGCAGTACTTC
TRBJ2-7 | TRBV12-3/TRBV12-4 | few | - | CASSFHGVYEQYF | TGTGCCAGCAGTTTTCATGGGGTTTACGAGCAGTACTTC
TRBJ1-4 | TRBV4-1 | few | - | CASSPGGFNEKLFF | TGCGCCAGCAGCCCGGGAGGGTTTAATGAAAAACTGTTTTTT
TRBJ2-3 | TRBV5-1 | - | TRBD2 | CASSLAVGGTDTQYF | TGCGCCAGCAGCTTGGCCGTGGGAGGGACAGATACGCAGTATTTT
TRBJ2-3 | TRBV2 | - | - | CASSEVSGYSGGDTQYF | TGTGCCAGCAGTGAAGTCTCTGGATACTCCGGCGGAGATACGCAGTATTTT
TRBJ2-2 | TRBV24-1 | - | TRBD1 | CAVSTGGGTGELFF | TGTGCCGTCTCCACAGGGGGCGGAACCGGGGAGCTGTTTTTT
TRBJ2-5 | TRBV5-1 | - | TRBD1 | CATSPFGQALVETQYF | TGCGCCACCTCGCCCTTTGGACAGGCCCTCGTGGAGACCCAGTACTTC
TRBJ1-6 | TRBV3-1/TRBV3-2 | - | - | CASSQGGVSGANSPLHF | TGTGCCAGCAGCCAAGGGGGGGTATCAGGGGCTAATTCACCCCTCCACTTT
TRBJ2-1 | TRBV6-5 | - | TRBD1 | CASSYSIGTVDNEQFF | TGTGCCAGCAGTTACTCGATAGGGACAGTTGACAATGAGCAGTTCTTC
TRBJ1-5 | TRBV12-3/TRBV12-4 | - | - | CASLRADQPQHF | TGTGCCAGCTTGAGGGCCGATCAGCCCCAGCATTTT
TRBJ2-7 | TRBV7-8 | - | - | CASSLIGGRNEQYF | TGTGCCAGCAGCCTTATAGGGGGGCGGAACGAGCAGTACTTC
TRBJ2-1 | TRBV2 | - | TRBD1 | CASSRDSNEQFF | TGTGCCAGCAGTCGGGACAGCAATGAGCAGTTCTTC
TRBJ1-1 | TRBV28 | - | - | CASTHWENTEAFF | TGTGCCAGCACGCATTGGGAGAACACTGAAGCTTTCTTT
TRBJ2-3 | TRBV6-5 | - | TRBD1 | CASRITGASTDTQYF | TGTGCCAGCAGGATTACAGGGGCTAGCACAGATACGCAGTATTTT